The present TCR beta chain was sequenced within a study of control samples from healthy donors and cancer patients. Method: immunoSEQ multiplex PCR; TCRdb's copy keeps in-frame clones and lacks some. Of fewer than 200,000 clones listed, 85% to 90% are singletons. Germline V CDR1 and CDR2: SGHRS, YFSETQ. The trim removed 6 bases at V and 2 bases at J, leaving 10 bases unmatched. The CDR3 contains 16 residues. This TCR derives from a woman aged 25 to 45 in good health. The material sequenced was blood. The chain joins TRBV5-1 to TRBJ2-1; 8 bases line up with TRBD1. The CDR3 here is CASTPFSDRAYNEQFF. Written as DNA, the CDR3 is TGCGCCAGCACCCCTTTCTCGGACAGGGCCTACAATGAGCAGTTCTTC.